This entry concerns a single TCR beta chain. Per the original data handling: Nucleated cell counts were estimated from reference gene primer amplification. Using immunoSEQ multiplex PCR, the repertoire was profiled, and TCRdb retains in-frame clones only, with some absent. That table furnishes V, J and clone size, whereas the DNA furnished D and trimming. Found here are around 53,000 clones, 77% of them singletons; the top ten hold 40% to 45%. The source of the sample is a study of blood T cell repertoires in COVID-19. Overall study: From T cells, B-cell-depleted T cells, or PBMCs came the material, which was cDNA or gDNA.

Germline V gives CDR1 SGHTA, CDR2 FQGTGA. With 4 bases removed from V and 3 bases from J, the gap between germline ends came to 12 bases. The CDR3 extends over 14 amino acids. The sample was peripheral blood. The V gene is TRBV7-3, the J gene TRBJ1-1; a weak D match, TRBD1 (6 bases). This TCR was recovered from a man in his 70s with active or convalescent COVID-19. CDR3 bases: TGTGCCAGCAGCTCTGGACAGAGGGACACTGAAGCTTTCTTT. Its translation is CASSSGQRDTEAFF.